This TCR beta chain was recovered during a study of blood T cell repertoires in COVID-19. Study overall: The origin of the acute and convalescent COVID-19 samples was the United States, Italy and Spain.

The CDR3 is 17 residues long. Unmatched junction bases numbered 11, after V lost 6 bases and J lost 4 bases. The V gene's germline CDR1 is KGHDR and CDR2 SFDVKD. Sequenced by immunoSEQ multiplex PCR; TCRdb stores in-frame clones only, minus some. Among a few hundred thousand clones listed, 85% were seen once. The chain recombines TRBV24-1 with TRBJ2-2, with TRBD1 matching over 9 bases. The source is a woman in her late teens or twenties with acute or convalescent COVID-19. Sequences were obtained from peripheral blood. The CDR3 region has the DNA TGTGCCACCAGTCCCCGAGGGGTGGGACAGGGCACCGGGGAGCTGTTTTTT. It is translated as CATSPRGVGQGTGELFF.